This T cell receptor beta chain was retrieved from a study of identifying expanded T cells in peripheral blood (dated by TCRdb to the late 2010s). Study-level background: Separate aliquots of the same genomic DNA pool were sequenced to produce technical replicates, and four replicates were compared in pairs.

During the collection period, no infections or other immune events were recorded for the healthy donors. Healthy-donor blood repertoires served as a training cohort to calibrate time-dependent variance in a beta-binomial model of T-cell clone differential abundance. The training cohort included some ten healthy donors, of whom 3 were female and 7 were male. Donor ages ranged from about 25 to 70 years, with an average of 43 years. Whole blood, obtained from a commercial supplier, was collected from each healthy donor at three time points spaced around 13 days apart. For immunosequencing, genomic DNA was extracted from whole blood that had not been sorted. Overall results and qualifications from the work: Across all healthy-donor time intervals, the beta-binomial model significantly lowered both the number of clones called differentially abundant and the false-positive rate. Between technical replicates the binomial model flagged approximately 1.2 differentially abundant clones, whereas over around two weeks the binomial model flagged about 16.4 and over about four weeks around 18. Variance in clone template counts between roughly 2-week samples significantly increased with total template count across all healthy donors. The authors expected biological variance in healthy repertoires might increase further over much longer intervals such as months to years.

The CDR3 numbers 16 residues from cysteine through phenylalanine. CDR3 DNA only is kept here, 48 bases in frame from base 1. From a lookup of the germline V gene, CDR1 and CDR2 are SNHLY and FYNNEI. A distance of 22 bases separates the germline ends of V and J, which lose 8 bases and 2 bases respectively. Points on this clone: Its antigen is still unknown. Base qualities are not at hand, and no much larger clone is one base apart.

TCRbeta CDR3 regions were profiled by bias-controlled multiplex PCR amplification of genomic DNA with the immunoSEQ Assay. In the paper's pipeline: The absolute abundance of each unique TCRbeta CDR3 region was quantified after sequences were collapsed and filtered. Differential abundance was assessed using a binomial (Fisher-equivalent) model and a beta-binomial model in which time-dependent variance fitted from healthy donors was added. Clones with fewer than 5 combined templates were excluded, and clones with Benjamini-Hochberg FDR below 0.01 were called differentially abundant. Beta-binomial variance was modeled as a function of total template count across the two samples using the form v = (b*log(k)+a)^2. The table was pulled from immuneACCESS by TCRdb, which kept in-frame rearrangements only. Such tables lose some clones; where checked, under half of the loss comes from unresolved V genes, and the rest has no known cause. D and trimming were read from the DNA, whereas the V and J calls and clone size are those reported in that table. The sample table lists under 110,000 clones, approximately 88% of them with a count of one. The ten largest clonotypes hold about 18% of the sample.

This TCR was sampled from a person between 18 and 75 years old in good health. Recombination linked TRBV2 to TRBJ2-7; possibly the D gene is TRBD1, per 6 matching bases. Source material: blood. The DNA is as follows: TGTGCCAGCTTAAAAACTGTGGGGACACCTACCTACGAGCAGTACTTC. This sequence encodes CASLKTVGTPTYEQYF.